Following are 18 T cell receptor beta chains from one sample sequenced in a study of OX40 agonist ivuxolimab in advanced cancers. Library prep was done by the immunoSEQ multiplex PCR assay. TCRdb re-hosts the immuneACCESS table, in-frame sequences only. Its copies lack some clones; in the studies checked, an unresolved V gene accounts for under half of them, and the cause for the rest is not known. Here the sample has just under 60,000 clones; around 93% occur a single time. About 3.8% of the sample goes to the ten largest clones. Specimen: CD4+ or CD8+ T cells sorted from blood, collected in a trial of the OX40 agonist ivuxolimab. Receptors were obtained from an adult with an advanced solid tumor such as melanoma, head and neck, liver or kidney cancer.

Written as DNA, the CDR3 is TGTGCCAGCACTCAGGGCGCGGGGGCCAACGTCCTGACTTTC. The encoded protein is CASTQGAGANVLTF. The genes are TRBV6-1 and TRBJ2-6; D possibly corresponds to TRBD1 (5 bases). The germline gives CDR1 MNHNS, CDR2 SASEGT. Trimming cost V 7 bases and J 4 bases, with 11 bases left between them. The length of the CDR3 is 14 residues.

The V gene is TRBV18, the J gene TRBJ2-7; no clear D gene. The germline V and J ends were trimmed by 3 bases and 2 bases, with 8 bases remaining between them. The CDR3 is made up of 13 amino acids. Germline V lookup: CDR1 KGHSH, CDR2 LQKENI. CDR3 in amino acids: CASSPNTAYEQYF. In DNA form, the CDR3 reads TGTGCCAGCTCACCCAACACCGCCTACGAGCAGTACTTC.

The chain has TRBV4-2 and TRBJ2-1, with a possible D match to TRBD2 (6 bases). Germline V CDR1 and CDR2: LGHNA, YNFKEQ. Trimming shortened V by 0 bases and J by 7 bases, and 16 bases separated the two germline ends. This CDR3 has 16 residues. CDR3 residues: CASSQEDGGLGNEQFF. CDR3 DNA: TGTGCCAGCAGCCAAGAAGACGGGGGATTGGGAAATGAGCAGTTCTTC.

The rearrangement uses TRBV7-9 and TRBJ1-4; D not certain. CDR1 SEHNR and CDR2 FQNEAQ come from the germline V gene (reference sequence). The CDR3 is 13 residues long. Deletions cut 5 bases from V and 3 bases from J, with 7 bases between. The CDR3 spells CASSGGANEKLFF. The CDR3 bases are TGTGCCAGCAGCGGCGGGGCTAATGAAAAACTGTTTTTT.

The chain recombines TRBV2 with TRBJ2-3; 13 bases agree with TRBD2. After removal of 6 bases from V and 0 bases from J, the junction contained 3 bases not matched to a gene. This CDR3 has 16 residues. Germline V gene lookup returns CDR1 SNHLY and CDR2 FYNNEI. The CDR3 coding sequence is TGTGCCAGCAGCGGGACTAGCGGGACAAGCACAGATACGCAGTATTTT. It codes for CASSGTSGTSTDTQYF.

In DNA form, the CDR3 reads TGCGCCAGCAGCTTGGGACAGGGGAGGTCCTACGAGCAGTACTTC. Its protein product is CASSLGQGRSYEQYF. The V and J genes are TRBV5-1 and TRBJ2-7; the match to TRBD1 covers 8 bases. Unmatched junction bases numbered 3, after V lost 0 bases and J lost 1 base. From germline, CDR1 is SGHRS and CDR2 YFSETQ. This CDR3 is built from 15 residues.

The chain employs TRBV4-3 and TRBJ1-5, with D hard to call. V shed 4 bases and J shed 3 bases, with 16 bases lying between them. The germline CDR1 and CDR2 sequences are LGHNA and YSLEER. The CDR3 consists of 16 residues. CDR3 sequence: CASSPATGDYNQPQHF. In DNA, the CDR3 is TGCGCCAGCAGCCCCGCCACGGGTGATTACAATCAGCCCCAGCATTTT.

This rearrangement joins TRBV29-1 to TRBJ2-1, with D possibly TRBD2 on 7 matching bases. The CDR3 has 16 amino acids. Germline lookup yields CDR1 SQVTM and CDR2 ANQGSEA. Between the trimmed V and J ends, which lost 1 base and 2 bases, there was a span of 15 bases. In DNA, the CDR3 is TGCAGCGTTGAAGGGGCCCGGGGGGCCCCCTACAATGAGCAGTTCTTC. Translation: CSVEGARGAPYNEQFF.

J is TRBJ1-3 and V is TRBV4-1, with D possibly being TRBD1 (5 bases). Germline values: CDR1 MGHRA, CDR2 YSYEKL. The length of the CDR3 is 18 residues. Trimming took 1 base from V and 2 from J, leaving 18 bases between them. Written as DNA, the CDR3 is TGCGCCAGCAGCCAAGTTTCGAGGGGAGCGAATCCTGGAAACACCATATATTTT. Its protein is CASSQVSRGANPGNTIYF.

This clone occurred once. The CDR3 DNA follows: TGTGCCAGCAGCTTGTACGAGGGAGCGGCTTTCTTT. Translation gives CASSLYEGAAFF. The genes are TRBV5-4 and TRBJ1-1; D is undetermined. The CDR3 runs to 12 residues. Per germline, CDR1 SGHNT and CDR2 YYREEE (reference sequence). Trimming took 1 base from V and 11 from J, leaving 12 bases between them.

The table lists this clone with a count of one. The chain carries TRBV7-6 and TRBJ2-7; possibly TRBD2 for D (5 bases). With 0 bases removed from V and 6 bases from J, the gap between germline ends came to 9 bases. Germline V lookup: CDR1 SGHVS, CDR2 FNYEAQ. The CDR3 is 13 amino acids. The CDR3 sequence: CASSLAYGVEQYF. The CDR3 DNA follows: TGTGCCAGCAGCTTAGCGTACGGGGTCGAGCAGTACTTC.

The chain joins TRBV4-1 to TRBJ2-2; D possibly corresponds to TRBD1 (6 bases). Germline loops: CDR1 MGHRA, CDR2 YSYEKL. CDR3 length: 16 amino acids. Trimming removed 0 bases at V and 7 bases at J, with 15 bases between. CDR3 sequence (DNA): TGCGCCAGCAGCCAAGATGGGCAGGGGCAGCTCGGGGAGCTGTTTTTT. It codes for CASSQDGQGQLGELFF.

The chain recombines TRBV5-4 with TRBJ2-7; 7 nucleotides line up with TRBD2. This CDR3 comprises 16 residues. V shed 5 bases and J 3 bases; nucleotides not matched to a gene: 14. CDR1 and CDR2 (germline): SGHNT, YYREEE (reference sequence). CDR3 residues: CASSLSYAGEGYEQYF. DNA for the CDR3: TGTGCCAGCAGTTTGAGTTATGCGGGAGAGGGCTACGAGCAGTACTTC.

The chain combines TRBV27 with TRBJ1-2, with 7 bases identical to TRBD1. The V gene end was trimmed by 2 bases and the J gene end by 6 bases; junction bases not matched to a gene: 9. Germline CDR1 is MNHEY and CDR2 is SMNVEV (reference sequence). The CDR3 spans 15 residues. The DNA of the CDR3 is TGTGCCAGCAGTTTAACAGGGGTTAATAGGGATGGCTACACCTTC. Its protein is CASSLTGVNRDGYTF.

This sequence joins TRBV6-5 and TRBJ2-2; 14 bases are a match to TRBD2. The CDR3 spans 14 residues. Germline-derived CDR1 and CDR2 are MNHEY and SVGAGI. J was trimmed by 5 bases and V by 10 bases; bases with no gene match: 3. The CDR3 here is CAIGTSGSTGELFF. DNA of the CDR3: TGTGCCATCGGGACTAGCGGGAGTACCGGGGAGCTGTTTTTT.

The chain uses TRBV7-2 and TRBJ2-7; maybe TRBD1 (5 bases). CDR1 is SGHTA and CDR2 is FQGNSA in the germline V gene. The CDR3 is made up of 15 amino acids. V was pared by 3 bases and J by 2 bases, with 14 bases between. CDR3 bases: TGTGCCAGCAGCTTTGGGGCGGCCCCGGCCTACGAGCAGTACTTC. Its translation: CASSFGAAPAYEQYF.

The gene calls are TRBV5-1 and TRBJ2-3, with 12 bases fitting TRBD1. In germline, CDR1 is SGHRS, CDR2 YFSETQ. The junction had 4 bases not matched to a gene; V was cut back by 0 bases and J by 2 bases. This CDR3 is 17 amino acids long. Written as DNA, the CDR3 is TGCGCCAGCAGCTTGGTTGGGACAGGGGGCTACACAGATACGCAGTATTTT. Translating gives CASSLVGTGGYTDTQYF.

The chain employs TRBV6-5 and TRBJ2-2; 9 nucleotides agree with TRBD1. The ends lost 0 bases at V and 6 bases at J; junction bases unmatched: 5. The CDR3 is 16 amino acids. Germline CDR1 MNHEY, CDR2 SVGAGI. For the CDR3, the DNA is TGTGCCAGCAGTTACTCAGGGACAGGGAGATCCGGGGAGCTGTTTTTT. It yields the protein CASSYSGTGRSGELFF.